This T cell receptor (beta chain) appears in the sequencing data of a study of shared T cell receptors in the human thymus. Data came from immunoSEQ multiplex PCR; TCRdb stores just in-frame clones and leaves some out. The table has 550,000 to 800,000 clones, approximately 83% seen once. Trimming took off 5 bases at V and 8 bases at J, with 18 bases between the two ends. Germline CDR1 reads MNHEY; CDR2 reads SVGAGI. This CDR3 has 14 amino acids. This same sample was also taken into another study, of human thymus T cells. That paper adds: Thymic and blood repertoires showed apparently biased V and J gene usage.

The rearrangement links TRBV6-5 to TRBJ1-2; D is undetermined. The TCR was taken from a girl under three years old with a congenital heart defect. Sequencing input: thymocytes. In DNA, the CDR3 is TGTGCCAGCAGTGCCGGAGGGCCAGCTAACGGCTACACCTTC. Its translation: CASSAGGPANGYTF.